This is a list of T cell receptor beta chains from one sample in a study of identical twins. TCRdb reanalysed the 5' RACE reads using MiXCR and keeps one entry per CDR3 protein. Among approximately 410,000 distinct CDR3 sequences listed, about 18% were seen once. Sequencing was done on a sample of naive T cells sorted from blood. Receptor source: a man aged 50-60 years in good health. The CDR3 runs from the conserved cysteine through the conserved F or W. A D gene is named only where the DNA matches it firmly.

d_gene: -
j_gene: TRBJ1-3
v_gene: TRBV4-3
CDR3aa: CASSQDWSSGNTIYF

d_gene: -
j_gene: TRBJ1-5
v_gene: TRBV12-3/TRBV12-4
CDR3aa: CASSFSSVPPQHF

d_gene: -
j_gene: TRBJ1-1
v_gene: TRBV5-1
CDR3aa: CASSLAFSVNTEAFF

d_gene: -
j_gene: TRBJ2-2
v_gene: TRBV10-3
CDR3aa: CAISERSPSDTGELFF

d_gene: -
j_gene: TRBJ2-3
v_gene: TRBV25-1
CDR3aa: CASSHPGSTDTQYF

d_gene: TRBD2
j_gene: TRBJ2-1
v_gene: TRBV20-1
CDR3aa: CSAPGTSGLYNEQFF

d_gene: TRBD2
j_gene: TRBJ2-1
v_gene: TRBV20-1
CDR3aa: CSARGRTSGYNEQFF

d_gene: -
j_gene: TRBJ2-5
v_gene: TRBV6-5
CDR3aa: CASGEDQETQYF

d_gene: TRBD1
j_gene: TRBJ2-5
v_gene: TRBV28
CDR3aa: CASSSNRGQLETQYF

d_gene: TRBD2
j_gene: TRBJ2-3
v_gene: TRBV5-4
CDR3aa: CASSFYVAGGGTDTQYF

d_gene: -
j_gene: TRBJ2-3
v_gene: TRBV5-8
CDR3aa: CASSLAGRGRTDTQYF

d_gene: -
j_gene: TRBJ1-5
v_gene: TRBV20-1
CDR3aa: CSASKGYSNQPQHF

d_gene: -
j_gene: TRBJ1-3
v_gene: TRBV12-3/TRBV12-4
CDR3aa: CASSSEAPGNTIYF

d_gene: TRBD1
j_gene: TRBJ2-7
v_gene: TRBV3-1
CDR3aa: CASSQNRGPYEQYF

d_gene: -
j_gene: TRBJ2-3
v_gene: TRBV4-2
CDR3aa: CASSQKTSSGDTQYF

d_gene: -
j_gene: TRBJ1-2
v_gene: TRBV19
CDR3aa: CASRRGINGYTF

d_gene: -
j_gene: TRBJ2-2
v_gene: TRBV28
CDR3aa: CASRLPTGGELFF

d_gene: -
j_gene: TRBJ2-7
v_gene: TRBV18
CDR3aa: CASSPRGGGQTYEQYF

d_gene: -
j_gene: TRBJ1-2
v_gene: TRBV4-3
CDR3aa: CASSQDRAGDNGYTF

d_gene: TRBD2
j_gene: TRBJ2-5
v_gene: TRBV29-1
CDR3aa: CSVGISGRGETQYF

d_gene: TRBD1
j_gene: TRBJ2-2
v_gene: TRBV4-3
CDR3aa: CASSQGTGRGGELFF

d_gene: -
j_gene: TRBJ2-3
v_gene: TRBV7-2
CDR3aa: CASSLSGRSTDTQYF

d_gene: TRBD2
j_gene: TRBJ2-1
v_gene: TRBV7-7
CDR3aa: CASSPFSGRSYNEQFF

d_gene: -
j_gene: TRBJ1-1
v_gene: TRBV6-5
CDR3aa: CASSYSFERLAAFF

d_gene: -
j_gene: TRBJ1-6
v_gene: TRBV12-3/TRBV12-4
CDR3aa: CASSTRVVGLYNSPLHF

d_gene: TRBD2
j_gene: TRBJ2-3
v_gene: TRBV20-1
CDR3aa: CSAEGLLAGDTQYF

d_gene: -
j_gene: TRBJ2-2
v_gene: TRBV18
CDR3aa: CASSPEQGNTGELFF

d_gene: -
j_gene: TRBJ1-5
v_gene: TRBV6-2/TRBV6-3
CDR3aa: CASSYSETRSTNQPQHF

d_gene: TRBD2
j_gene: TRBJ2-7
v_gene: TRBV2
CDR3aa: CASTHDSGTYEQYF

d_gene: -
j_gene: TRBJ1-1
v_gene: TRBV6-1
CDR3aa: CASSLGWSTEAFF

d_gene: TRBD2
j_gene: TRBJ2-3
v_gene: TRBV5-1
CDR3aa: CASQLAEFTDTQYF

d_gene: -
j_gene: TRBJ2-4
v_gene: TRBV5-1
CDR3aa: CASSLEWGDQNIQYF

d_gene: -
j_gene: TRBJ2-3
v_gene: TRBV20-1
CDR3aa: CSAPISGGADTQYF

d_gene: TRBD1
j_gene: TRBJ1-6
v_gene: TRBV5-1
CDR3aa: CASSIGQGASSPLHF

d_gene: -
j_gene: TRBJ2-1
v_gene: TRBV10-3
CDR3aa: CAISVGGRSYNEQFF

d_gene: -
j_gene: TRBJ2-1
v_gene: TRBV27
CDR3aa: CASSPLGFGIEQFF

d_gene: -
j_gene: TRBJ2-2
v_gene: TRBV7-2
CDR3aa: CASSWQAVASGELFF

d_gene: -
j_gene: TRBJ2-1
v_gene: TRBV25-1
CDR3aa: CASSGGGRYNEQFF

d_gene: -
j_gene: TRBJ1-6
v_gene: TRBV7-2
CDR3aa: CASSSPVRAETNSPLHF

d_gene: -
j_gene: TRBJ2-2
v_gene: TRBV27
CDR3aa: CASTWGVSTGELFF